A single TCR beta chain is shown here with its context. Its cognate antigen is unknown. V was clipped by 6 bases and J by 0 bases, with 6 bases between them. The germline gives CDR1 SEHNR, CDR2 FQNEAQ (reference sequence). This CDR3 has 12 residues. This entry is derived from a study of OX40 agonist ivuxolimab in advanced cancers. On the study more broadly: Patients took ivuxolimab, an agonistic anti-OX40 (CD134) antibody. Ivuxolimab was delivered to patients intravenously every 2 weeks at doses spanning 0.01 to 10 mg/kg. Regarding the study as a whole: Partial responders at 0.1-3.0 mg/kg showed near-lowest clonal expansion.

The table came from immunoSEQ multiplex PCR; TCRdb's copy has only in-frame clones and leaves some out. Here the sample spans 70,000 to 85,000 clones, around 94% being singletons. This chain uses TRBV7-9 with TRBJ2-7; no clear D. Sequenced here: CD4+ or CD8+ T cells sorted from blood, sampled in a trial of the OX40 agonist ivuxolimab. This TCR came from an adult with an advanced solid tumor such as melanoma, head and neck, liver or kidney cancer. The DNA for the CDR3 is TGTGCCAGCAGAGACACCTCCTACGAGCAGTACTTC. Translated, it gives CASRDTSYEQYF.